This T cell receptor (beta chain) emerged from a study of T cell changes during pregnancy in multiple sclerosis. The assay was immunoSEQ multiplex PCR, and TCRdb's table has in-frame clones only and misses some. Here the sample spans about 100,000 clones, around 92% being singletons. Trimming cost V 4 bases and J 7 bases; bases outside gene matches: 5. Germline V gene data show CDR1 as SGHDT and CDR2 as YYEEEE. This CDR3 is built from 13 residues. The receptor comes from a female donor with multiple sclerosis, enrolled in a pregnancy study. The gene calls are TRBV5-6 and TRBJ1-2, with 9 bases fitting TRBD1. This material consisted of peripheral blood, taken in the first trimester of pregnancy. CDR3 residues: CASSNRGRGGYTF. The DNA of the CDR3 is TGTGCCAGCAGCAACAGGGGGCGCGGTGGCTACACCTTC.